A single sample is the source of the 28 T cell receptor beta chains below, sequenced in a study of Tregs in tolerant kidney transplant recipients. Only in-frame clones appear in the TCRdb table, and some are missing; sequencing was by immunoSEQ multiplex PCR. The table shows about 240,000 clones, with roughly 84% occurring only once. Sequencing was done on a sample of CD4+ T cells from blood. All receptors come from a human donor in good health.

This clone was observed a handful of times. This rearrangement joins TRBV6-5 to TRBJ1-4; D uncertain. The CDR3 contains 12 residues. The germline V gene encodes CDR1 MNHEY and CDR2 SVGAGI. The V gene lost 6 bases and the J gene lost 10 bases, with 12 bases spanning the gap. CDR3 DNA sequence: TGTGCCAGCAGGGGAGTCCGCAGAAAACTGTTTTTT. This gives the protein CASRGVRRKLFF.

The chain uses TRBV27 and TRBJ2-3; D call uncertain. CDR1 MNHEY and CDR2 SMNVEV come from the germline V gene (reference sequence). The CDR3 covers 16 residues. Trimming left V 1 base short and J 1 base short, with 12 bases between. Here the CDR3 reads CASSLYGWGGTDTQYF. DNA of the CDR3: TGTGCCAGCAGTTTATATGGCTGGGGTGGCACAGATACGCAGTATTTT.

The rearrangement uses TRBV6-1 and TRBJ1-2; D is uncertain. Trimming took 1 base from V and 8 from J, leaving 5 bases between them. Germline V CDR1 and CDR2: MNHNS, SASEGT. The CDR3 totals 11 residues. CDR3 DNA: TGTGCCAGCAGTGAAGTTTGGGGCTACACCTTC. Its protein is CASSEVWGYTF.

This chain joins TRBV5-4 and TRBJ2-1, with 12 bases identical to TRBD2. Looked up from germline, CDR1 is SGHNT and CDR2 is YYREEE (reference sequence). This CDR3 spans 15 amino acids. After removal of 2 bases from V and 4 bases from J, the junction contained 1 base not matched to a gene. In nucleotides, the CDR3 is TGTGCCAGCAGCTTACTAGCGGGAGGATACAATGAGCAGTTCTTC. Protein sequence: CASSLLAGGYNEQFF.

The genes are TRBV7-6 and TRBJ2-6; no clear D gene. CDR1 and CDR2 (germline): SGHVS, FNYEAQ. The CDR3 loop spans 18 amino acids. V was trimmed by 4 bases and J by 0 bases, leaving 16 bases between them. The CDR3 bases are TGTGCCAGCAGCTCAGACGTGGCTGCCATCTCTGGGGCCAACGTCCTGACTTTC. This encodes CASSSDVAAISGANVLTF. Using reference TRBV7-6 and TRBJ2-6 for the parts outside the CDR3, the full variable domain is GAGVSQSPRYKVTKRGQDVALRCDPISGHVSLYWYRQALGQGPEFLTYFNYEAQQDKSGLPNDRFSAERPEGSISTLTIQRTEQRDSAMYRCASSSDVAAISGANVLTFGAGSRLTVL.

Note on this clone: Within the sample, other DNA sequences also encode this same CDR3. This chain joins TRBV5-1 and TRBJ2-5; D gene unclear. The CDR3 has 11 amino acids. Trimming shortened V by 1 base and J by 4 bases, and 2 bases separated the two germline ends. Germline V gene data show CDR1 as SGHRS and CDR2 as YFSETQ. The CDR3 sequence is CASSLTETQYF. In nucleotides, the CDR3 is TGCGCCAGCAGCTTGACAGAGACCCAGTACTTC.

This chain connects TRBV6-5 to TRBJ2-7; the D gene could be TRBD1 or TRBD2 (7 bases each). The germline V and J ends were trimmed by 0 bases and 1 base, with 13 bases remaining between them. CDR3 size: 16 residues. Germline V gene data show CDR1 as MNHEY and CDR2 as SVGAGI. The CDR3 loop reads CASSYSRGGASYEQYF. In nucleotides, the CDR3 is TGTGCCAGCAGTTACTCCAGGGGGGGGGCATCCTACGAGCAGTACTTC.

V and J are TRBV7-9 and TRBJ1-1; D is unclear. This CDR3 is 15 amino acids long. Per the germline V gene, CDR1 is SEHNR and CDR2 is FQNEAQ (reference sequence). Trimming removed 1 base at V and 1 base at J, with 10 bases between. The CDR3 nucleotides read TGTGCCAGCAGCTTAGGGGCAGCGCAGAACACTGAAGCTTTCTTT. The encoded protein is CASSLGAAQNTEAFF.

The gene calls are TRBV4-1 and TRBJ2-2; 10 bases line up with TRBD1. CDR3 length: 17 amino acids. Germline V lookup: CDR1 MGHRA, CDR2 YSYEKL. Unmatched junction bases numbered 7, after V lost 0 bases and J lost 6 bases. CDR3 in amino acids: CASSQDRDRGFPGELFF. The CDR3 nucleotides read TGCGCCAGCAGCCAAGATAGGGACAGGGGTTTCCCCGGGGAGCTGTTTTTT.

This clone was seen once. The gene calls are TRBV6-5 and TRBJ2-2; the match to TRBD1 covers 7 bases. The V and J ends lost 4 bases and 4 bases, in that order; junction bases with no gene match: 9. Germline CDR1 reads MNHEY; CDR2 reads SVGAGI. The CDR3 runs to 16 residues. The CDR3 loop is CASSSTGAGGTGELFF. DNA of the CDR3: TGTGCCAGCAGTTCTACAGGGGCGGGCGGCACCGGGGAGCTGTTTTTT.

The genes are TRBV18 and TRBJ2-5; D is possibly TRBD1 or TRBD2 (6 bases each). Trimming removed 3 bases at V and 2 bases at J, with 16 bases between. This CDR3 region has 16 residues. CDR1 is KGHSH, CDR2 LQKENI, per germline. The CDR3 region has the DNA TGTGCCAGCTCACCCATTAGTGGGGGGACACAAGAGACCCAGTACTTC. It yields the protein CASSPISGGTQETQYF.

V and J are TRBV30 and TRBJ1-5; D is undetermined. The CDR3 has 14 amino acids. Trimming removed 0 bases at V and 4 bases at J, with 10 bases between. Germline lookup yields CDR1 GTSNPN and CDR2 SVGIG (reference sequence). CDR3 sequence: CAWSVQGSNQPQHF. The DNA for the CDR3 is TGTGCCTGGAGTGTACAAGGATCTAATCAGCCCCAGCATTTT.

The CDR3 coding sequence is TGTGCCAGCTCACCACTTAAACCGACTAGCGGGAGGTCCAAAAACATTCAGTACTTC. Amino acids: CASSPLKPTSGRSKNIQYF. The rearrangement joins TRBV18 to TRBJ2-4; 13 bases match TRBD2. The CDR3 is made up of 19 amino acids. V lost 1 base and J lost 2; bases outside the gene matches: 8. Per germline, CDR1 KGHSH and CDR2 LQKENI.

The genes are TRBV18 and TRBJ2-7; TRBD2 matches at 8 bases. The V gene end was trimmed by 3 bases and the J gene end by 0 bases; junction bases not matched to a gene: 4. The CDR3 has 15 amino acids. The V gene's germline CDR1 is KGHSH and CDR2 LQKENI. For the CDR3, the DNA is TGTGCCAGCTCACCCGTGGGGACTAGCTCCTACGAGCAGTACTTC. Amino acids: CASSPVGTSSYEQYF.

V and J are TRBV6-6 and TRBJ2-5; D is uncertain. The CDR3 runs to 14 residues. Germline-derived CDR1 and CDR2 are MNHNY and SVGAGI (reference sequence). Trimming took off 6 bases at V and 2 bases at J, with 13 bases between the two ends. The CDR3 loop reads CASSLSTAQETQYF. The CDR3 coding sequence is TGTGCCAGCAGCCTTTCGACTGCTCAAGAGACCCAGTACTTC.

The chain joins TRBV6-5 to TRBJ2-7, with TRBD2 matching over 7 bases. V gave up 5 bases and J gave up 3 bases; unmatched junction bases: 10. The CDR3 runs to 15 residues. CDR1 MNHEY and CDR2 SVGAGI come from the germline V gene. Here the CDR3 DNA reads TGTGCCAGCAGTATGACTAGCAGGCCTCTCTACGAGCAGTACTTC. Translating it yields CASSMTSRPLYEQYF.

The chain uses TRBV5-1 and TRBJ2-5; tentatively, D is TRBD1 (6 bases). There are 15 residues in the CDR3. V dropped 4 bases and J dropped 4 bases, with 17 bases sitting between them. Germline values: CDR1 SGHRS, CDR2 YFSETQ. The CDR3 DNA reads TGCGCCAGCAGCACGTACACAGGGTTAAGAGAGACCCAGTACTTC. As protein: CASSTYTGLRETQYF.

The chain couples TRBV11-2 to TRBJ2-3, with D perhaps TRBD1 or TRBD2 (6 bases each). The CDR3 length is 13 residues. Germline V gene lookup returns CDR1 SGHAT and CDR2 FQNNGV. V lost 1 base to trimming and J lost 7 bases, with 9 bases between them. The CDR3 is CASSLVGGYTQYF. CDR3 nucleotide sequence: TGTGCCAGCAGCTTAGTAGGGGGGTATACGCAGTATTTT. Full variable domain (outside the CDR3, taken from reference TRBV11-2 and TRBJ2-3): EAGVAQSPRYKIIEKRQSVAFWCNPISGHATLYWYQQILGQGPKLLIQFQNNGVVDDSQLPKDRFSAERLKGVDSTLKIQPAKLEDSAVYLCASSLVGGYTQYFGPGTRLTVL.

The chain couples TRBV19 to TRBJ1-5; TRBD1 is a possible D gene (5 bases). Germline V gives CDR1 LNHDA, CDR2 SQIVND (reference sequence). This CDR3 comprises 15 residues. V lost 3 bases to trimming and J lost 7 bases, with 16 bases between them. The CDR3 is CASSIPGRRGQPQHF. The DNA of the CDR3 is TGTGCCAGTAGTATTCCAGGGCGACGGGGGCAGCCCCAGCATTTT.

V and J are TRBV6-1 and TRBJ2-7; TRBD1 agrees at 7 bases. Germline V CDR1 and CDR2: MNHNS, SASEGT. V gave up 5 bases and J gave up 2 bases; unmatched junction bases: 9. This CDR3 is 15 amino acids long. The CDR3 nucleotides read TGTGCCAGCAGTAAACAGGGGACGTCGCCCTACGAGCAGTACTTC. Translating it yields CASSKQGTSPYEQYF.

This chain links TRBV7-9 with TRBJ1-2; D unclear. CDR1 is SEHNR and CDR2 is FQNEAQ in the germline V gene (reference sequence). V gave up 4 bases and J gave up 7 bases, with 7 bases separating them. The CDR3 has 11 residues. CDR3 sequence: CASSSTAGYTF. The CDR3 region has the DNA TGTGCCAGCAGCTCAACGGCTGGCTACACCTTC.

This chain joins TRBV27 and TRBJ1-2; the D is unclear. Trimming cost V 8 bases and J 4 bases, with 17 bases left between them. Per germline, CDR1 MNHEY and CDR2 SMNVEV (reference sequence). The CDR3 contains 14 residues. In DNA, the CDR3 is TGTGCCAGCGGCAAGGACGGGGTTTCCTATGGCTACACCTTC. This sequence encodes CASGKDGVSYGYTF.

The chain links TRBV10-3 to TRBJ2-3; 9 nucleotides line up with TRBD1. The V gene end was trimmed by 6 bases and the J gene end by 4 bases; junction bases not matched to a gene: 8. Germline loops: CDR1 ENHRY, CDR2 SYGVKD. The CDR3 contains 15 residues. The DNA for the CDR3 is TGTGCCATCAGCCTGGACAGGGGTGTCGCAGATACGCAGTATTTT. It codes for CAISLDRGVADTQYF.

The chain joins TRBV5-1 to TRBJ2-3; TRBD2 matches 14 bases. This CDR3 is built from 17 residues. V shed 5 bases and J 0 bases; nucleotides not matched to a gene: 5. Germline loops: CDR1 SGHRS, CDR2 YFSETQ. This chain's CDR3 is CASSRTSGGPSTDTQYF. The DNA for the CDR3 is TGCGCCAGCAGTCGGACTAGCGGGGGGCCTAGCACAGATACGCAGTATTTT.

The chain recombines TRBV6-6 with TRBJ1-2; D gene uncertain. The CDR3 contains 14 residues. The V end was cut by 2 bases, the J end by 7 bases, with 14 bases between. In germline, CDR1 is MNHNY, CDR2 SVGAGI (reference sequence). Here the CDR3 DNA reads TGTGCCAGCAGTTACCAGGCTCGGGTCGGTGGCTACACCTTC. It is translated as CASSYQARVGGYTF.

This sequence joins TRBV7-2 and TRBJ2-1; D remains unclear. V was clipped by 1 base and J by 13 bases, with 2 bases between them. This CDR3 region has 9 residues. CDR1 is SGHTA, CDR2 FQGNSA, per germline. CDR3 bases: TGTGCCAGCAGCTTAGATCAGTTCTTC. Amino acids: CASSLDQFF.

In nucleotides, the CDR3 is TGTGCCAGCAGCTCCCACAGGGCAGGTAAGCCCCAGCATTTT. Translation gives CASSSHRAGKPQHF. V usage is TRBV11-2 and J usage is TRBJ1-5, with a possible D match to TRBD1 (6 bases). Per the germline V gene, CDR1 is SGHAT and CDR2 is FQNNGV. V was cut by 4 bases and J by 8 bases, with 15 bases left in between. CDR3 size: 14 residues.

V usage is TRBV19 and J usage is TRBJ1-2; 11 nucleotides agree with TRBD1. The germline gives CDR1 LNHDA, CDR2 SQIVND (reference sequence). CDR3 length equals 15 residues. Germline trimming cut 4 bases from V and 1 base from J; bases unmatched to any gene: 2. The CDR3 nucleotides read TGTGCCAGTAGTAGGGGACAGGGGGGTAACTATGGCTACACCTTC. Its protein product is CASSRGQGGNYGYTF.